This T cell receptor (beta chain) was observed in a study of PD-1 blockade in classical Hodgkin lymphoma. Overall study results and limits: With CD4+ cells, TCR diversity rose significantly by C4D1, but not with CD8+ cells. With respect to the repertoire differences, their causes, possibly disease activity or prior therapy, remain undefined.

Germline values: CDR1 SGHDT, CDR2 YYEEEE. Deletions cut 3 bases from V and 2 bases from J, with 9 bases between. The CDR3 has 14 amino acids. Produced via immunoSEQ multiplex PCR; TCRdb's table is partial and in-frame only. The sample consists of about 60,000 clones, 75% to 95% of them appearing once. Details on this clone: Its matching antigen is unknown.

Regarding time point: cycle 4 day 1 (C4D1), after more than five weeks of nivolumab. All the patients suffered relapse after autologous stem cell transplantation, and brentuximab vedotin exposure differed. The origin of this receptor is a human donor with classical Hodgkin lymphoma. The sample was peripheral blood mononuclear cells (PBMCs), taken before the fourth cycle of nivolumab. This rearrangement joins TRBV5-6 to TRBJ2-1; D is undetermined. The CDR3 reads CASSYRLTYNEQFF. The CDR3 DNA is TGTGCCAGCAGCTATCGACTGACCTACAATGAGCAGTTCTTC. The full variable domain, rest sourced from reference TRBV5-6 and TRBJ2-1, is DAGVTQSPTHLIKTRGQQVTLRCSPKSGHDTVSWYQQALGQGPQFIFQYYEEEERQRGNFPDRFSGHQFPNYSSELNVNALLLGDSALYLCASSYRLTYNEQFFGPGTRLTVL.